These T cell receptor beta chains were read from a single sample in a study of sequential checkpoint blockade in melanoma. Produced via immunoSEQ multiplex PCR; TCRdb's table is partial and in-frame only. The table records under 6,500 clones, roughly nine tenths of them present only once. The sample here was CD8+ T cells sorted from blood (inferred from file names), taken from a patient given nivolumab and ipilimumab in sequence. These receptors were taken from a human donor with melanoma. Each CDR3 is given with its conserved first and last residue. The D gene is left open where the match is weak. Size is omitted from some rows. Given values are once, few, many or a class for expanded clones.

j_gene | abundance | d_gene | v_gene | CDR3nt | CDR3aa
TRBJ2-7 | . | . | TRBV27 | TGTGCCAGCAGTGGGGGCCCCCGGGGTAGTGAGCAGTACTTC | CASSGGPRGSEQYF
TRBJ2-6 | . | . | TRBV14 | TGTGCCAGCAGCCTGTACTCTGGGGCCAACGTCCTGACTTTC | CASSLYSGANVLTF
TRBJ2-7 | . | TRBD1 | TRBV7-9 | TGTGCCAGCAACTTATGGGGTGGGACAGGGAGCTCCTACGAGCAGTACTTC | CASNLWGGTGSSYEQYF
TRBJ2-1 | . | TRBD2 | TRBV27 | TGTGCCAGCAGCCCCCCTAGCGGCTCCTACAATGAGCAGTTCTTC | CASSPPSGSYNEQFF
TRBJ2-7 | . | . | TRBV15 | TGTGCCACCAGCAGAGGCGACTCCTACGAGCAGTACTTC | CATSRGDSYEQYF
TRBJ2-1 | . | TRBD1 | TRBV30 | TGTGCCTGGAGCTCGGGACAGTACAATGAGCAGTTCTTC | CAWSSGQYNEQFF
TRBJ2-1 | once | TRBD1 | TRBV28 | TGTGCCAGCAGTTTATTCGGGACAGGGGGCTACAATGAGCAGTTCTTC | CASSLFGTGGYNEQFF
TRBJ1-6 | . | . | TRBV19 | TGTGCCAGTAGTTCCGCGGGAGGCTATTATAATTCACCCCTCCACTTT | CASSSAGGYYNSPLHF
TRBJ2-3 | . | . | TRBV9 | TGTGCCAGCAGCGTAGCAGGTGGGCTATATACAGATACGCAGTATTTT | CASSVAGGLYTDTQYF
TRBJ1-2 | . | TRBD1 | TRBV5-6 | TGTGCCAGCAGCACCAGGGACAGGCGCTATGGCTACACCTTC | CASSTRDRRYGYTF
TRBJ2-5 | . | TRBD1 | TRBV28 | TGTGCCAGCAACCCCCCGACAGGGGAAGAGACCCAGTACTTC | CASNPPTGEETQYF
TRBJ2-7 | few | TRBD1 | TRBV28 | TGTGCCAGCAGTTGGGGACAGGGGGCCCCTCCAGTTGAGCAGTACTTC | CASSWGQGAPPVEQYF
TRBJ1-2 | . | . | TRBV7-9 | TGTGCCAGCAGCTTAGCACCCAGGACATCTAACTATGGCTACACCTTC | CASSLAPRTSNYGYTF
TRBJ2-3 | . | TRBD2 | TRBV28 | TGTGCCAGCAGTCCAGCGGGAGTGGGCACAGATACGCAGTATTTT | CASSPAGVGTDTQYF
TRBJ1-5 | . | TRBD1 | TRBV28 | TGTGCCAGCAGTACAACATTAGGACAGGGGGGATGGAGTCAGCCCCAGCATTTT | CASSTTLGQGGWSQPQHF
TRBJ2-1 | . | TRBD2 | TRBV7-9 | TGTGCCAGCAGCTTAGCGCTGGCTAGCGGGAGCCAGTTCTTC | CASSLALASGSQFF
TRBJ2-7 | . | . | TRBV27 | TGTGCCAGCAGTTGGCAGGGGGGCCTAAATTACGAGCAGTACTTC | CASSWQGGLNYEQYF
TRBJ2-5 | once | . | TRBV7-3 | TGTGCCAGCAGCTTAATAGCCGGCGGGATGAGGGAGCAGTACTTC | CASSLIAGGMREQYF
TRBJ2-3 | . | TRBD2 | TRBV30 | TGTGCCTGGGGAGGACTAGCGGGCACAGATACGCAGTATTTT | CAWGGLAGTDTQYF
TRBJ2-5 | . | TRBD2 | TRBV28 | TGTGCCAGCAGTTTACGCGGGAGGGGAGAGACCCAGTACTTC | CASSLRGRGETQYF
TRBJ2-3 | . | TRBD2 | TRBV7-3 | TGTGCCAGCAGCCCCACTAGCGGGAGTGATACGCAGTATTTT | CASSPTSGSDTQYF
TRBJ2-7 | . | . | TRBV4-1 | TGCGCCAGCAGCCAAGCCGCTAGCGATCCTCCGGGGGAGCAGTACTTC | CASSQAASDPPGEQYF
TRBJ1-1 | once | . | TRBV7-2 | TGTGCCAGCAGCCCTCTGGGAGGTTCTTATCTCACTGAAGCTTTCTTT | CASSPLGGSYLTEAFF
TRBJ2-7 | once | . | TRBV21-1 | TGTGCCAGCAGCAACGGGCTAGCTCGGGAGCAGTACTTC | CASSNGLAREQYF
TRBJ2-1 | . | . | TRBV6-5 | TGTGCCAGCAGTTACTCAGGCAGGAATGAGCAGTTCTTC | CASSYSGRNEQFF
TRBJ2-1 | . | TRBD2 | TRBV7-8 | TGTGCCAGCAGCTTAGCCCCAACTAGCGGGAGGAGGGATGAGCAGTTCTTC | CASSLAPTSGRRDEQFF
TRBJ2-1 | . | TRBD2 | TRBV4-1 | TGCGCCAGCAGCCAAGGACTAGCTCGGGAGCAGTTCTTC | CASSQGLAREQFF
TRBJ2-7 | . | TRBD1 | TRBV4-2 | TGTGCCAGCAGCCAAGTAGGACAGGGAATCTACGAGCAGTACTTC | CASSQVGQGIYEQYF
TRBJ1-4 | . | . | TRBV15 | TGTGCCACCAGCAGAGTCGCTACAACTAATGAAAAACTGTTTTTT | CATSRVATTNEKLFF
TRBJ2-3 | . | . | TRBV4-3 | TGCGCCAGCAGCCAAGGCGAACCAGATACGCAGTATTTT | CASSQGEPDTQYF
TRBJ2-7 | . | TRBD2 | TRBV27 | TGTGCCAGCAGTTTATTAGGTAGCGGGAGTATCTACGAGCAGTACTTC | CASSLLGSGSIYEQYF
TRBJ2-7 | . | TRBD2 | TRBV27 | TGTGCCAGCAGTTTCCTACGTTCTAGCGGGAATGCGGACGAGCAGTACTTC | CASSFLRSSGNADEQYF
TRBJ1-5 | once | TRBD1 | TRBV2 | TGTGCCAGCAGTCTAAGACAGGGGGCCAAGGATCAGCCCCAGCATTTT | CASSLRQGAKDQPQHF
TRBJ2-2 | . | . | TRBV5-6 | TGTGCCAGCAGCTTGGCCAGGGCCGGGGAGCTGTTTTTT | CASSLARAGELFF
TRBJ2-2 | . | . | TRBV11-2 | TGTGCCAGCAGCCCGCGACCTCCCGGGACCGGGGAGCTGTTTTTT | CASSPRPPGTGELFF
TRBJ2-3 | . | TRBD2 | TRBV5-1 | TGCGCCAGCAGCGGGGGGGGAGCGACAGATACGCAGTATTTT | CASSGGGATDTQYF
TRBJ2-7 | once | TRBD2 | TRBV27 | TGTGCCAGCAGTACGGAGGGACTAGCGGGAGGGCCAAGGGAGCAGTACTTC | CASSTEGLAGGPREQYF
TRBJ2-7 | . | . | TRBV7-8 | TGTGCCAGCAGCCCTAGGACAGTGAGCTACGAGCAGTACTTC | CASSPRTVSYEQYF
TRBJ1-5 | . | TRBD1 | TRBV7-9 | TGTGCCAGCAGCGCGGGACTCGGACAGGGATATAGCAATCAGCCCCAGCATTTT | CASSAGLGQGYSNQPQHF
TRBJ2-7 | . | . | TRBV21-1 | TGTGCCAGCAGCAAAGAGCCCCGTCGGGGCGGGAGGGCCGGAGACTACCACGAGCAGTACTTC | CASSKEPRRGGRAGDYHEQYF
TRBJ2-3 | . | TRBD1 | TRBV6-1 | TGTGCCAGCGACAGGGGTTCCACAGATACGCAGTATTTT | CASDRGSTDTQYF
TRBJ1-4 | . | TRBD1 | TRBV19 | TGTGCCAGTCATGAGGGACAGAAACTGTTTTTT | CASHEGQKLFF